Following are 17 T cell receptor beta chains from one sample sequenced in a study of beta chain features in type 1 diabetes. Every bit of the isolated RNA underwent reverse transcription, so sequencing read expressed TCRB transcripts. Libraries were prepared by immunoSEQ multiplex PCR; TCRdb keeps only in-frame clonotypes and omits some of them. The sample holds roughly 400,000 clones, approximately 13% seen once. Sequencing was carried out using naive CD4+ T cells from blood. The receptors stem from a man aged 25 to 40 in good health.

This chain connects TRBV2 to TRBJ1-1; D possibly corresponds to TRBD1 (5 bases). Germline V lookup: CDR1 SNHLY, CDR2 FYNNEI. V gave up 7 bases and J gave up 8 bases, with 8 bases separating them. The CDR3 is 10 amino acids. DNA of the CDR3: TGTGCCAGCACAGGGTTGGAAGCTTTCTTT. Its translation is CASTGLEAFF.

A few counts support this clone. The rearrangement joins TRBV7-9 to TRBJ1-2; maybe TRBD1 (6 bases). Germline values: CDR1 SEHNR, CDR2 FQNEAQ (reference sequence). CDR3 length: 15 residues. V was pared by 5 bases and J by 6 bases, with 19 bases between. Written as DNA, the CDR3 is TGTGCCAGCAGCCCACAAAAATGGCAGGGGAATGGCTACACCTTC. Protein product: CASSPQKWQGNGYTF. Full variable domain (outside the CDR3, taken from reference TRBV7-9 and TRBJ1-2): DTGVSQNPRHKITKRGQNVTFRCDPISEHNRLYWYRQTLGQGPEFLTYFQNEAQLEKSRLLSDRFSAERPKGSFSTLEIQRTEQGDSAMYLCASSPQKWQGNGYTFGSGTRLTVV.

The V and J genes are TRBV2 and TRBJ2-5, with 7 bases lining up with TRBD2. This CDR3 has 13 amino acids. V lost 6 bases to trimming and J lost 7 bases; unmatched junction nucleotides: 8. From germline, CDR1 is SNHLY and CDR2 FYNNEI. CDR3: CASRLGPGGTQYF. Here the CDR3 DNA reads TGTGCCAGCAGGCTGGGCCCGGGGGGGACCCAGTACTTC.

Note on this clone: Other DNA variants within this sample encode the same CDR3. V is TRBV9 and J is TRBJ2-1; no firm D call. The CDR3 loop spans 11 amino acids. Between the trimmed V and J ends, which lost 3 bases and 5 bases, there was a span of 3 bases. In germline, CDR1 is SGDLS, CDR2 YYNGEE. The CDR3 is CASSADNEQFF. In nucleotides, the CDR3 is TGTGCCAGCAGCGCCGACAATGAGCAGTTCTTC. Looking up the rest from reference TRBV9 and TRBJ2-1 gives the full variable domain: DSGVTQTPKHLITATGQRVTLRCSPRSGDLSVYWYQQSLDQGLQFLIQYYNGEERAKGNILERFSAQQFPDLHSELNLSSLELGDSALYFCASSADNEQFFGPGTRLTVL.

This clone has a handful of counts. The rearrangement links TRBV27 to TRBJ2-1; 7 bases align to TRBD2. CDR3 length equals 17 residues. The J segment lost 8 bases and the V segment lost 4 bases, leaving 17 bases of the junction unmatched. Germline CDR1 reads MNHEY; CDR2 reads SMNVEV (reference sequence). This CDR3 is CASSSLWGGRMRDEQFF. CDR3 in DNA: TGTGCCAGCAGTTCTCTTTGGGGCGGGAGAATGCGCGATGAGCAGTTCTTC.

This clone came up a few times. The CDR3 loop reads CASKSNEKLFF. DNA of the CDR3: TGTGCCAGCAAGTCTAATGAAAAACTGTTTTTT. The genes are TRBV2 and TRBJ1-4; unclear D gene. Germline loops: CDR1 SNHLY, CDR2 FYNNEI. The CDR3 has 11 amino acids. The V end lost 7 bases, the J end lost 3 bases, and 3 bases lay between the germline ends. Combining the CDR3 with reference TRBV2 and TRBJ1-4 gives the whole variable domain EPEVTQTPSHQVTQMGQEVILRCVPISNHLYFYWYRQILGQKVEFLVSFYNNEISEKSEIFDDQFSVERPDGSNFTLKIRSTKLEDSAMYFCASKSNEKLFFGSGTQLSVL.

This clone was seen only a few times. V is TRBV4-3 and J is TRBJ2-7, with D tentatively TRBD2 (6 bases). V was pared by 0 bases and J by 4 bases, with 22 bases between. The germline CDR1 and CDR2 sequences are LGHNA and YSLEER. The CDR3 runs to 18 residues. CDR3 residues: CASSQDRSRWEALYEQYV. CDR3 nucleotide sequence: TGCGCCAGCAGCCAAGATAGGTCCAGGTGGGAGGCACTGTACGAGCAGTACGTC.

This rearrangement joins TRBV18 to TRBJ1-1; tentatively, D is TRBD1 (6 bases). The CDR3 consists of 16 residues. Germline CDR1 and CDR2: KGHSH and LQKENI. V was cut by 3 bases and J by 1 base, with 15 bases left in between. CDR3 protein: CASSPIQGYGNTEAFF. Here the CDR3 DNA reads TGTGCCAGCTCACCGATACAGGGTTACGGGAACACTGAAGCTTTCTTT.

V usage is TRBV4-3 and J usage is TRBJ1-2; tentative D call: TRBD1 (5 bases). Germline loops: CDR1 LGHNA, CDR2 YSLEER. The V end was cut by 0 bases, the J end by 0 bases, with 11 bases between. CDR3 length equals 16 residues. In DNA form, the CDR3 reads TGCGCCAGCAGCCAAGATCACGGGGGAACTAACTATGGCTACACCTTC. It yields the protein CASSQDHGGTNYGYTF.

This clone came up a few times. V is TRBV30 and J is TRBJ2-3; the D gene is possibly TRBD1 (6 bases). The germline gives CDR1 GTSNPN, CDR2 SVGIG (reference sequence). Trimming stripped 5 bases from V and 6 bases from J, with 9 bases between. The CDR3 consists of 11 residues. The CDR3 loop is CAWDRTDTQYF. CDR3 bases: TGTGCCTGGGACAGGACGGATACGCAGTATTTT.

The V call is TRBV6-5, the J call TRBJ1-1; D perhaps matches TRBD1 (6 bases). Trimming shortened V by 6 bases and J by 1 base, and 12 bases separated the two germline ends. CDR1 is MNHEY, CDR2 SVGAGI, per germline. CDR3 length equals 14 residues. The DNA of the CDR3 is TGTGCCAGCAGCCGACAGGTCTCGAACACTGAAGCTTTCTTT. Amino acid sequence: CASSRQVSNTEAFF.

This chain connects TRBV18 to TRBJ2-5; 9 bases fit TRBD1. Germline CDR1 and CDR2: KGHSH and LQKENI. The CDR3 is 16 amino acids. V shed 3 bases, J shed 2 bases, and the junction held 7 bases outside the gene matches. DNA of the CDR3: TGTGCCAGCTCACCGATAGGGACAGGGACGCAAGAGACCCAGTACTTC. Translating gives CASSPIGTGTQETQYF.

The rearrangement uses TRBV30 and TRBJ2-3, with D perhaps matching TRBD2 (6 bases). The CDR3 runs 15 residues. Deletions cut 0 bases from V and 5 bases from J, with 15 bases between. The V gene's germline CDR1 is GTSNPN and CDR2 SVGIG (reference sequence). The CDR3 DNA reads TGTGCCTGGAGTGTTCGGCGGGGATGGGAAGATACGCAGTATTTT. This gives the protein CAWSVRRGWEDTQYF.

The gene calls are TRBV4-3 and TRBJ2-7, with a weak D call TRBD1 (6 bases). The CDR3 covers 15 residues. CDR1 LGHNA and CDR2 YSLEER come from the germline V gene. V lost 4 bases and J lost 5, with 18 bases in between. The CDR3 region has the DNA TGCGCCAGCAGCCCCCCATTTCCAGGGGTGGACGAGCAGTACGTC. This translates into CASSPPFPGVDEQYV.

This clone was counted between two and nine times. The J gene is TRBJ2-3, the V gene TRBV9; D is unclear. The germline CDR1 and CDR2 sequences are SGDLS and YYNGEE. Between the trimmed V and J ends, which lost 4 bases and 0 bases, there was a span of 9 bases. The CDR3 spans 14 residues. The CDR3 spells CASSSGISTDTQYF. As DNA, the CDR3 is TGTGCCAGCAGCAGTGGCATTAGCACAGATACGCAGTATTTT. The full variable domain, with the rest looked up from reference TRBV9 and TRBJ2-3, is DSGVTQTPKHLITATGQRVTLRCSPRSGDLSVYWYQQSLDQGLQFLIQYYNGEERAKGNILERFSAQQFPDLHSELNLSSLELGDSALYFCASSSGISTDTQYFGPGTRLTVL.

This chain uses TRBV9 with TRBJ1-1; D unclear. This CDR3 spans 17 amino acids. Per germline, CDR1 SGDLS and CDR2 YYNGEE. The V gene lost 0 bases and the J gene lost 2 bases, with 17 bases spanning the gap. The CDR3 sequence: CASSVGLGTPANTEAFF. The DNA of the CDR3 is TGTGCCAGCAGCGTAGGCCTCGGCACCCCAGCCAACACTGAAGCTTTCTTT.

The J gene is TRBJ1-6, the V gene TRBV7-9; 7 bases map to TRBD1. There are 15 residues in the CDR3. V gave up 5 bases and J gave up 12 bases; unmatched junction bases: 13. The germline V gene has CDR1 SEHNR and CDR2 FQNEAQ (reference sequence). Here the CDR3 reads CASSRGRQGLIPLHF. Here the CDR3 DNA reads TGTGCCAGCAGCCGCGGGAGACAGGGCTTGATACCCCTCCACTTT.